This T cell receptor beta chain was found in a study of cytomegalovirus exposure and HLA in healthy donors. Study results and limitations: Several top significant clusters appeared, in a later analysis, to be linked to common viral pathogens. The study recorded more than 150 TCR beta chains that were cytomegalovirus-associated.

Both 60 Vbeta primers and 13 Jbeta primers went into the PCR. Original analysis: Around 83 million unique TCR beta chains, 10 million to 14 million shared, were counted in a later analysis. Data came from immunoSEQ multiplex PCR; TCRdb stores just in-frame clones and leaves some out. The V and J calls and clone size are taken from that table; D and trimming were inferred from the DNA. The sample has some 150,000 clones, roughly 77% seen once. This clone was observed a handful of times. Its specificity is unknown. CDR3 length: 15 amino acids. CDR1 is MNHNS and CDR2 is SASEGT in the germline V gene. Trimming cost V 3 bases and J 5 bases, with 16 bases left between them. The donors were healthy bone marrow donors.

The sequencing sample was made of PBMCs. The TCR sequence derives from a human donor in good health. The chain employs TRBV6-1 and TRBJ2-5; possibly TRBD1 for D (5 bases). The CDR3 region has the DNA TGTGCCAGCAGTGATACAGGTTTCACGCCGGAGACCCAGTACTTC. As protein: CASSDTGFTPETQYF.